This T cell receptor beta chain was observed in a study of T cell repertoires in cytomegalovirus infection. On the study more broadly: Researchers turned to recently identified HLA-C-restricted CMV epitopes as well as well-studied HLA-B-restricted ones. The public TCR beta signatures pointed to both CMV infection and matching HLA type.

Per the germline V gene, CDR1 is SEHNR and CDR2 is FQNEAQ (reference sequence). CDR3 size: 13 residues. Trimming stripped 5 bases from V and 8 bases from J, with 13 bases between. About this clonotype itself: The target antigen is unknown.

TCRdb itself ran the reads through MiXCR, one entry per CDR3 protein. The top ten clones hold over 45% of a sample with a few hundred thousand distinct CDR3 sequences, about 39% of them seen once. The specimen was cultured PBMCs, collected from culture after CMV antigen stimulation. The TCR was taken from a human donor in good health (CMV status not recorded). Some clones in this sample may be carry-over from other donors' samples. The chain links TRBV7-9 to TRBJ2-1; D remains ambiguous. CDR3 in DNA: TGTGCCAGCAGCCCGGATAATCGACATGAGCAGTTCTTC. This encodes CASSPDNRHEQFF.